These 13 T cell receptor beta chains share one sample of origin, sequenced in a study of T cells after yellow fever vaccination. TCRdb reanalysed the 5' RACE reads using MiXCR and keeps one entry per CDR3 protein. The sample consists of some 400,000 distinct CDR3 sequences, approximately 19% of them appearing once. Sequencing was performed on PBMCs, taken before the yellow fever booster vaccination. These TCRs come from a man younger than 30 who received the YFV17D yellow fever vaccine.

This clonotype was picked up a small number of times. The V gene is TRBV4-2, the J gene TRBJ1-1; TRBD1 matches 7 bases. The CDR3 has 15 amino acids. Germline-derived CDR1 and CDR2 are LGHNA and YNFKEQ. J lost 5 bases, V lost 4 bases, and 10 bases had no gene match. The CDR3, as DNA: TGTGCCAGCAGCCGTATAGGGGGCGTCGGTACTGAAGCTTTCTTT. This codes for CASSRIGGVGTEAFF.

The chain recombines TRBV6-6 with TRBJ2-1, with 8 bases lining up with TRBD2. The CDR3 runs to 13 residues. Unmatched junction bases numbered 4, after V lost 7 bases and J lost 5 bases. The germline gives CDR1 MNHNY, CDR2 SVGAGI (reference sequence). The CDR3 loop is CASMAGGNNEQFF. As DNA, the CDR3 is TGTGCCAGCATGGCGGGGGGAAACAATGAGCAGTTCTTC.

The gene calls are TRBV7-3 and TRBJ2-5; the D gene is possibly TRBD2 (6 bases). Germline CDR1 is SGHTA and CDR2 is FQGTGA. The CDR3 totals 13 residues. V lost 4 bases and J lost 5, with 11 bases in between. CDR3 loop: CASSYWRDETQYF. The DNA of the CDR3 is TGTGCCAGCAGCTACTGGCGGGACGAGACCCAGTACTTC.

This sequence joins TRBV6-6 and TRBJ1-1, with 7 bases aligning to TRBD1. V shed 5 bases, J shed 0 bases, and the junction held 6 bases outside the gene matches. The V gene's germline CDR1 is MNHNY and CDR2 SVGAGI (reference sequence). The CDR3 is made up of 15 amino acids. DNA of the CDR3: TGTGCCAGCAGTAAGACAGGGACCATGAACACTGAAGCTTTCTTT. It encodes CASSKTGTMNTEAFF.

This chain connects TRBV5-1 to TRBJ2-3; D possibly corresponds to TRBD2 (6 bases). Per the germline V gene, CDR1 is SGHRS and CDR2 is YFSETQ. The V and J ends lost 0 bases and 5 bases respectively, with 13 bases between them. The CDR3 length is 15 residues. CDR3 bases: TGCGCCAGCAGCTTGGGGGCGGGGAGTATAGATACGCAGTATTTT. It encodes CASSLGAGSIDTQYF. The full variable domain, with the rest looked up from reference TRBV5-1 and TRBJ2-3, is KAGVTQTPRYLIKTRGQQVTLSCSPISGHRSVSWYQQTPGQGLQFLFEYFSETQRNKGNFPGRFSGRQFSNSRSEMNVSTLELGDSALYLCASSLGAGSIDTQYFGPGTRLTVL.

This chain connects TRBV6-1 to TRBJ2-1; possible D gene TRBD1, 6 bases. The V and J ends lost 5 bases and 6 bases respectively, with 11 bases between them. The CDR3 totals 13 residues. Germline loops: CDR1 MNHNS, CDR2 SASEGT. For the CDR3, the DNA is TGTGCCAGCAGTAGTGGACAGCGCAATGAGCAGTTCTTC. Translating gives CASSSGQRNEQFF.

In this sample, this clonotype turned up a few times. The rearrangement joins TRBV5-5 to TRBJ1-3; 7 positions agree with TRBD1. The V and J ends lost 4 bases and 3 bases, in that order; junction bases with no gene match: 10. This CDR3 region has 16 residues. Per germline, CDR1 SGHKS and CDR2 YYEKEE (reference sequence). The chain's CDR3 is CASSPMGTAIGNTIYF. The CDR3 nucleotides are TGTGCCAGCAGCCCTATGGGGACAGCCATTGGAAACACCATATATTTT. The full variable domain, completed using reference TRBV5-5 and TRBJ1-3, is DAGVTQSPTHLIKTRGQQVTLRCSPISGHKSVSWYQQVLGQGPQFIFQYYEKEERGRGNFPDRFSARQFPNYSSELNVNALLLGDSALYLCASSPMGTAIGNTIYFGEGSWLTVV.

The chain links TRBV18 to TRBJ2-2; D not certain. This CDR3 spans 14 amino acids. Trimming shortened V by 0 bases and J by 7 bases, and 9 bases separated the two germline ends. Germline values: CDR1 KGHSH, CDR2 LQKENI. CDR3 loop: CASSPPSIGGELFF. Written as DNA, the CDR3 is TGTGCCAGCTCACCACCTTCAATTGGCGGGGAGCTGTTTTTT. Filled out from reference TRBV18 and TRBJ2-2, the complete variable domain reads NAGVMQNPRHLVRRRGQEARLRCSPMKGHSHVYWYRQLPEEGLKFMVYLQKENIIDESGMPKERFSAEFPKEGPSILRIQQVVRGDSAAYFCASSPPSIGGELFFGEGSRLTVL.

This clonotype was found once. The CDR3 here is CASSRLDHGNTEAFF. CDR3 coding DNA: TGTGCCAGCAGTCGCTTGGACCATGGGAACACTGAAGCTTTCTTT. V is TRBV6-6 and J is TRBJ1-1; unclear D gene. Germline lookup yields CDR1 MNHNY and CDR2 SVGAGI (reference sequence). CDR3 size: 15 residues. V was shortened by 5 bases and J by 1 base, with 14 bases between the two germline ends.

The sample holds a few counts of this clonotype. V is TRBV4-2 and J is TRBJ1-5; 8 nucleotides agree with TRBD1. The germline CDR1 and CDR2 sequences are LGHNA and YNFKEQ. With 1 base clipped from V and 4 bases from J, the junction kept 3 bases outside the gene matches. The CDR3 length is 15 residues. The CDR3 spells CASSQAGTGNQPQHF. CDR3 nucleotides: TGTGCCAGCAGCCAAGCCGGGACAGGTAATCAGCCCCAGCATTTT.

The J gene is TRBJ1-1, the V gene TRBV19; D remains ambiguous. V was clipped by 5 bases and J by 3 bases, with 13 bases between them. The CDR3 extends over 14 amino acids. Per germline, CDR1 LNHDA and CDR2 SQIVND (reference sequence). CDR3 amino acids: CASSAYSLYTEAFF. The CDR3 region has the DNA TGTGCCAGTAGTGCTTACAGTCTATACACTGAAGCTTTCTTT.

There are a few counts of this clonotype. The gene calls are TRBV7-9 and TRBJ2-2; possibly TRBD1 for D (5 bases). The ends were cut back, 6 bases at V and 3 bases at J, with 11 bases in the middle. CDR1 is SEHNR and CDR2 is FQNEAQ in the germline V gene (reference sequence). The CDR3 runs to 14 residues. The CDR3 protein is CASRNQGDTGELFF. The CDR3 DNA follows: TGTGCCAGCAGAAATCAGGGTGACACCGGGGAGCTGTTTTTT.

There are a few counts of this clonotype. The chain links TRBV7-3 to TRBJ1-1, with a possible D match to TRBD1 (5 bases). From germline, CDR1 is SGHTA and CDR2 FQGTGA. The V gene lost 4 bases and the J gene lost 3 bases, with 15 bases spanning the gap. The CDR3 extends over 15 amino acids. The CDR3 DNA reads as TGTGCCAGCAGCTCCCCCGATCAGGGTTACACTGAAGCTTTCTTT. It yields the protein CASSSPDQGYTEAFF.